The 9 T cell receptor beta chains given below trace back to one sample, sequenced in a study of blood T cell repertoires in COVID-19. The data were produced by immunoSEQ multiplex PCR, yet TCRdb's version contains in-frame clones alone and is incomplete. The data show about 240,000 clones, around 86% seen once. The sequencing sample was made of peripheral blood. The receptors shown here come from a woman aged 55-70 years with active or convalescent COVID-19.

This clone was observed a few times. This rearrangement joins TRBV2 to TRBJ2-7; TRBD1 matches at 8 bases. The CDR3 sequence is 16 residues long. Germline CDR1 and CDR2: SNHLY and FYNNEI. Unmatched junction bases numbered 10, after V lost 6 bases and J lost 0 bases. The CDR3 loop reads CASRTGVPYPSYEQYF. The CDR3 coding sequence is TGTGCCAGCAGGACAGGGGTGCCATACCCCTCCTACGAGCAGTACTTC.

The chain combines TRBV7-2 with TRBJ1-2, with 8 positions matching TRBD1. With V trimmed by 5 bases and J by 5 bases, 22 bases remained unmatched. The CDR3 covers 19 residues. From germline, CDR1 is SGHTA and CDR2 FQGNSA. The CDR3 here is CASSRAPQRTGGAGYGYTF. Here the CDR3 DNA reads TGTGCCAGCAGCCGCGCCCCCCAGCGAACAGGGGGAGCTGGGTATGGCTACACCTTC.

The J gene is TRBJ2-1, the V gene TRBV3-1 (or the pseudogene TRBV3-2), with 14 bases fitting TRBD2. The CDR3 spans 19 residues. Germline V gives CDR1 LGHDT, CDR2 YNNKEL (reference sequence). With 4 bases clipped from V and 0 bases from J, the junction kept 8 bases outside the gene matches. Here the CDR3 DNA reads TGTGCCAGCAGCCCCTCAGGACTAGCGGGGGGTAGCTCCTACAATGAGCAGTTCTTC. This encodes CASSPSGLAGGSSYNEQFF.

The chain combines TRBV11-2 with TRBJ2-5; 7 nucleotides match TRBD1. The CDR3 extends over 16 amino acids. CDR1 is SGHAT and CDR2 is FQNNGV in the germline V gene. J was trimmed by 5 bases and V by 6 bases; bases with no gene match: 15. CDR3 sequence reads: CASSPGPDRPQETQYF. CDR3 DNA: TGTGCCAGCAGTCCCGGTCCGGACAGGCCTCAGGAGACCCAGTACTTC.

The chain joins TRBV6-5 to TRBJ2-7, with a possible D match to TRBD1 (6 bases). The CDR3 is 13 amino acids. The V gene lost 6 bases and the J gene lost 0 bases, with 9 bases spanning the gap. Germline V gene lookup returns CDR1 MNHEY and CDR2 SVGAGI. The CDR3 loop is CASRGQNSYEQYF. CDR3 nucleotides: TGTGCCAGCAGAGGACAGAACTCCTACGAGCAGTACTTC.

This clone was seen a handful of times. The chain couples TRBV5-1 to TRBJ2-3; 9 nucleotides match TRBD2. Trimming took 4 bases from V and 3 from J; bases not matched to a gene: 3. The length of the CDR3 is 14 residues. Germline lookup yields CDR1 SGHRS and CDR2 YFSETQ. CDR3 sequence reads: CASSPAGGTDTQYF. CDR3 coding DNA: TGCGCCAGCAGCCCCGCGGGGGGGACAGATACGCAGTATTTT.

The chain uses TRBV6-5 and TRBJ1-1; no clear D. The length of the CDR3 is 13 residues. CDR1 and CDR2 (germline): MNHEY, SVGAGI. Trimming shortened V by 7 bases and J by 1 base, and 10 bases separated the two germline ends. CDR3 amino acids: CASNPRGNTEAFF. The DNA of the CDR3 is TGTGCCAGCAACCCTCGGGGGAACACTGAAGCTTTCTTT.

The CDR3 loop is CASSHTGGLSPLHF. Here the CDR3 DNA reads TGTGCCAGCAGCCATACAGGGGGCCTATCACCCCTCCACTTT. V is TRBV14 and J is TRBJ1-6; 9 bases are a match to TRBD1. V gave up 3 bases and J gave up 10 bases; unmatched junction bases: 4. In germline, CDR1 is SGHDN, CDR2 FVKESK. CDR3 length: 14 residues.

The chain couples TRBV10-3 to TRBJ1-2, with D uncertain. Germline V gene sequence: CDR1 ENHRY, CDR2 SYGVKD. V was shortened by 4 bases and J by 2 bases, with 8 bases between the two germline ends. This CDR3 has 13 residues. The CDR3 nucleotides read TGTGCCATCAGTGGGGCTCTGAACTATGGCTACACCTTC. The encoded protein is CAISGALNYGYTF.